This T cell receptor beta chain emerged from a study of blood T cell repertoires in COVID-19. The wider study: Researchers got acute and convalescent COVID-19 samples from the United States, Italy and Spain. PBMCs, B-cell-depleted T cells, or T cells provided the cDNA or gDNA that made up the material.

The CDR3 runs to 14 residues. Losses at the gene ends were 9 bases for V and 2 bases for J; bases not matched to a gene: 7. Germline CDR1 SNHLY, CDR2 FYNNEI. This table comes from immunoSEQ multiplex PCR, and its TCRdb copy is limited to in-frame clones, with some not included. The sample contains 250,000 to 300,000 clones, roughly nine tenths of which appear only once. The J gene is TRBJ2-1, the V gene TRBV2, with 7 nucleotides matching TRBD1. The specimen was peripheral blood. The clonotype comes from a woman younger than 45 with COVID-19, enrolled during active disease. The CDR3 loop reads CASGGQVTYNEQFF. CDR3 DNA: TGTGCCAGTGGAGGACAGGTCACCTACAATGAGCAGTTCTTC.